The clone carrying this TCR beta chain has just a few counts. Its antigen is not identified. Both 60 Vbeta primers and 13 Jbeta primers went into the PCR. Repertoires were generated with immunoSEQ multiplex PCR, while TCRdb's copy carries only in-frame clones and drops some. The sample shows some 200,000 clones, approximately 84% of them seen only once. This sample is drawn from a study of cytomegalovirus exposure and HLA in healthy donors. Study results and caveats: Confirmation in vitro established that a few CMV-associated chains were specific for CMV antigens.

Trimming stripped 5 bases from V and 6 bases from J, with 10 bases between. Germline CDR1 and CDR2: SGHAT and FQNNGV. The CDR3 runs 13 residues. The chain has TRBV11-2 and TRBJ1-4; D gene uncertain. The TCR comes from a woman in her forties or fifties in good health and CMV-seropositive. Sequences were obtained from PBMCs. The CDR3 loop is CASSPSTDEKLFF. CDR3 DNA: TGTGCCAGCAGCCCTTCTACAGATGAAAAACTGTTTTTT.